This T cell receptor beta chain derives from a study of cytotoxic CD8 clonotypes in ibrutinib-treated CLL. Study summary: Of a cohort that held some 12 relapsed/refractory and roughly 14 treatment-naive patients, some 17 were IGHV unmutated. Response sampling came at median about a year of treatment, ranging about 6 to 40 months. Regarding the study as a whole: A difference in sampling times existed between sustained-remission and progressing patients. Before falling back toward baseline at progression, clonality had risen at the time of ibrutinib response.

Worth noting for this clone: No antigen is known for it.

CDR3 length: 15 amino acids. Trimming left V 4 bases short and J 2 bases short, with 16 bases between. Germline CDR1 and CDR2: SGDLS and YYNGEE. Using immunoSEQ multiplex PCR, the repertoire was profiled, and TCRdb retains in-frame clones only, with some absent. The top ten clones hold roughly a quarter of a sample with over 45,000 clones, 50% to 60% of them seen once. V usage is TRBV9 and J usage is TRBJ2-7; D not resolved. Source: PBMCs, taken at disease progression, from a patient treated with ibrutinib. This TCR was recovered from a human donor with chronic lymphocytic leukemia. The CDR3 spells CASSPGPLTTYEQYF. The CDR3, as DNA: TGTGCCAGCAGCCCAGGCCCCCTTACAACCTACGAGCAGTACTTC. The full variable domain, with the rest looked up from reference TRBV9 and TRBJ2-7, is DSGVTQTPKHLITATGQRVTLRCSPRSGDLSVYWYQQSLDQGLQFLIQYYNGEERAKGNILERFSAQQFPDLHSELNLSSLELGDSALYFCASSPGPLTTYEQYFGPGTRLTVT.